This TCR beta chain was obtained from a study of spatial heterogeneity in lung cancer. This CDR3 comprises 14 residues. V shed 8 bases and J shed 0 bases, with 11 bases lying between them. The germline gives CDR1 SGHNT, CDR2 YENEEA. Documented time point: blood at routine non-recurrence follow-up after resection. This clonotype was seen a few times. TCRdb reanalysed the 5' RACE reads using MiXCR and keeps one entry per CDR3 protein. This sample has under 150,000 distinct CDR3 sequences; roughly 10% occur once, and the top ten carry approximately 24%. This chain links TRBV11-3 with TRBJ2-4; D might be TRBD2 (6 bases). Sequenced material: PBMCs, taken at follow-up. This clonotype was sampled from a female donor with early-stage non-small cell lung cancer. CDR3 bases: TGTGCCAGCGCGCCCGGGGGAGCCAAAAACATTCAGTACTTC. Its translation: CASAPGGAKNIQYF.